This entry lists 30 T cell receptor beta chains sequenced from one sample in a study of T cell repertoires and Cas9 in healthy adults. TCRdb's table, derived via immunoSEQ multiplex PCR, lists solely in-frame clones and lacks some. The sample shows over 11,000 clones, about 91% of them seen only once. What was sequenced was Tregs (CD4+, CD25+, CD127-, CD137-, CD154-) from PBMCs; culture status not recorded. These receptors originate from a human donor in good health.

The V and J genes are TRBV7-3 and TRBJ2-1; TRBD1 or TRBD2 may be the D gene (6 bases each). The length of the CDR3 is 15 residues. V shed 2 bases and J shed 4 bases, with 12 bases lying between them. Germline CDR1 is SGHTA and CDR2 is FQGTGA. The CDR3 bases are TGTGCCAGCAGCTTATACGGGGGCGGGTACAATGAGCAGTTCTTC. Its translation: CASSLYGGGYNEQFF.

The V gene is TRBV28, the J gene TRBJ2-7, with a tentative D call TRBD2 (6 bases). V was shortened by 6 bases and J by 4 bases, with 16 bases between the two germline ends. Germline values: CDR1 MDHEN, CDR2 SYDVKM. CDR3 size: 14 residues. The CDR3 loop reads CASRRGGTGYEQYV. DNA for the CDR3: TGTGCCAGCAGGAGGGGAGGCACTGGATACGAGCAGTACGTC.

CDR3 bases: TGTGCCAGTAGTAGCGGGGGGGCAGATACGCAGTATTTT. Translating gives CASSSGGADTQYF. The rearrangement joins TRBV19 to TRBJ2-3; 9 positions match TRBD2. Germline V gene sequence: CDR1 LNHDA, CDR2 SQIVND (reference sequence). With V trimmed by 4 bases and J by 4 bases, 0 bases remained unmatched. The CDR3 length is 13 residues.

This chain connects TRBV9 to TRBJ1-4, with D possibly TRBD1 on 6 matching bases. Germline V gene lookup returns CDR1 SGDLS and CDR2 YYNGEE. Trimming left V 3 bases short and J 4 bases short, with 19 bases between. The CDR3 is 17 amino acids. The CDR3 protein is CASSGDRLGGVNEKLFF. CDR3 bases: TGTGCCAGCAGCGGCGATAGGTTGGGGGGCGTTAATGAAAAACTGTTTTTT.

The gene calls are TRBV20-1 and TRBJ2-1; D gene unclear. The CDR3 spans 11 residues. CDR1 is DFQATT, CDR2 SNEGSKA, per germline (reference sequence). Trimming removed 6 bases at V and 6 bases at J, with 9 bases between. The CDR3: CSALAFNEQFF. CDR3 coding DNA: TGCAGTGCCCTTGCCTTCAATGAGCAGTTCTTC.

The chain links TRBV6-1 to TRBJ2-7, with D unresolved. V was cut by 9 bases and J by 0 bases, with 18 bases left in between. Germline CDR1 and CDR2: MNHNS and SASEGT. The CDR3 is made up of 15 amino acids. The DNA for the CDR3 is TGTGCCAGTACCTTCAGCCATGTTAGCTCCTACGAGCAGTACTTC. Residues: CASTFSHVSSYEQYF.

The gene calls are TRBV4-1 and TRBJ2-7; 7 bases map to TRBD1. The J segment lost 9 bases and the V segment lost 2 bases, leaving 10 bases of the junction unmatched. CDR3 length: 14 residues. From germline, CDR1 is MGHRA and CDR2 YSYEKL. CDR3 DNA: TGCGCCAGCAGCCAACCAGGGGGAGCTTCCCGGCAGTACGTC. This translates into CASSQPGGASRQYV.

In this sample, this clone is medium-sized. The chain has TRBV6-5 and TRBJ2-3, with D perhaps TRBD1 (6 bases). The V gene lost 8 bases and the J gene lost 2 bases, with 17 bases spanning the gap. The CDR3 covers 15 residues. Germline V lookup: CDR1 MNHEY, CDR2 SVGAGI. CDR3 in amino acids: CASSGAAPYTDTQYF. The CDR3 DNA reads TGTGCCAGCTCAGGGGCCGCACCTTACACAGATACGCAGTATTTT.

This sequence joins TRBV5-1 and TRBJ2-3; 8 bases align to TRBD2. The CDR3 runs 14 residues. The V segment lost 5 bases and the J segment 2 bases; nucleotides outside the gene matches: 4. Germline CDR1 and CDR2: SGHRS and YFSETQ. CDR3 sequence reads: CASRLAGNTDTQYF. The CDR3 nucleotides read TGCGCCAGCAGGTTAGCGGGAAACACAGATACGCAGTATTTT.

The V and J genes are TRBV7-2 and TRBJ1-6; a possible D gene is TRBD1 (6 bases). Trimming stripped 7 bases from V and 1 base from J, with 17 bases between. This CDR3 has 17 amino acids. CDR1 SGHTA and CDR2 FQGNSA come from the germline V gene. In nucleotides, the CDR3 is TGTGCCAGCAAACAGGGATTAGTGGGATCCTATAATTCACCCCTCCACTTT. Its protein is CASKQGLVGSYNSPLHF.

This clone showed up just once. The CDR3 DNA is TGTGCCAGCAGTTTTAGGGAGACCCAGTACTTC. It yields the protein CASSFRETQYF. The V and J genes are TRBV28 and TRBJ2-5, with no clear D. Germline V gene data show CDR1 as MDHEN and CDR2 as SYDVKM. V lost 3 bases, J lost 5 bases, and 4 bases lay in between. The CDR3 spans 11 residues.

V gene TRBV30 combines with J gene TRBJ1-2, with D unclear. Germline assignment: CDR1 GTSNPN and CDR2 SVGIG (reference sequence). Trimming took 1 base from V and 5 from J, leaving 8 bases between them. The CDR3 is made up of 12 amino acids. The CDR3 loop is CAWSATPYGYTF. The CDR3 DNA reads TGTGCCTGGAGTGCAACACCTTATGGCTACACCTTC.

In its sample, this clone was seen once. The chain links TRBV5-4 to TRBJ2-5; a possible D gene is TRBD2 (6 bases). The CDR3 covers 17 residues. Looked up from germline, CDR1 is SGHNT and CDR2 is YYREEE (reference sequence). V lost 0 bases to trimming and J lost 8 bases, with 23 bases between them. The CDR3 DNA reads as TGTGCCAGCAGCTTGGAGAGGGGCGGGGACCACAAGAGAACCCAGTACTTC. Protein product: CASSLERGGDHKRTQYF.

The rearrangement links TRBV6-5 to TRBJ2-2; 8 bases match TRBD1. Germline lookup yields CDR1 MNHEY and CDR2 SVGAGI. Losses at the gene ends were 7 bases for V and 5 bases for J; bases not matched to a gene: 6. This CDR3 contains 14 residues. CDR3: CASNTDRDTGELFF. The CDR3 DNA sequence: TGTGCCAGCAACACGGACAGGGATACCGGGGAGCTGTTTTTT.

This rearrangement joins TRBV18 to TRBJ1-2; 10 bases line up with TRBD1. J gave up 2 bases and V 8 bases, and 5 bases lay outside the gene matches. The CDR3 spans 14 residues. Germline CDR1 reads KGHSH; CDR2 reads LQKENI. CDR3 amino acids: CASMGQGYNYGYTF. The CDR3 bases are TGTGCCAGCATGGGACAGGGGTACAACTATGGCTACACCTTC.

This sequence joins TRBV27 and TRBJ2-3, with D unclear. The CDR3 totals 15 residues. The germline V gene encodes CDR1 MNHEY and CDR2 SMNVEV (reference sequence). Trimming shortened V by 5 bases and J by 0 bases, and 12 bases separated the two germline ends. CDR3 in DNA: TGTGCCAGCAGTCGACAAACCCCGAGCACAGATACGCAGTATTTT. This encodes CASSRQTPSTDTQYF.

This chain uses TRBV10-3 with TRBJ1-2, with D unclear. This CDR3 is built from 12 residues. The V and J ends lost 4 bases and 2 bases respectively, with 5 bases between them. Germline V gene lookup returns CDR1 ENHRY and CDR2 SYGVKD. This chain's CDR3 is CAISGQNYGYTF. Here the CDR3 DNA reads TGTGCCATCAGTGGACAAAACTATGGCTACACCTTC.

The gene calls are TRBV14 and TRBJ1-1; 9 bases map to TRBD1. The CDR3 contains 15 residues. Germline lookup yields CDR1 SGHDN and CDR2 FVKESK. V lost 5 bases to trimming and J lost 4 bases; unmatched junction nucleotides: 8. Here the CDR3 DNA reads TGTGCCAGCAGCTCAGGACAGGGGCTATTCACTGAAGCTTTCTTT. The encoded protein is CASSSGQGLFTEAFF.

The CDR3 protein is CASSLKTAAISTDTQYF. The CDR3 nucleotides read TGCGCCAGCAGCTTGAAGACCGCTGCTATCAGCACAGATACGCAGTATTTT. V usage is TRBV5-1 and J usage is TRBJ2-3; D not certain. Germline V gene sequence: CDR1 SGHRS, CDR2 YFSETQ. V was clipped by 1 base and J by 0 bases, with 15 bases between them. CDR3 size: 17 residues.

The CDR3 DNA is TGTGCCAGTCAGCAGGAGAAGTGGACTGAAGCTTTCTTT. Translated: CASQQEKWTEAFF. The rearrangement links TRBV11-3 to TRBJ1-1; no firm D call. V lost 9 bases and J lost 5, with 16 bases in between. The germline V gene has CDR1 SGHNT and CDR2 YENEEA. This CDR3 has 13 residues.

The J gene is TRBJ2-1, the V gene TRBV29-1; D possibly uses TRBD1 or TRBD2 (5 bases each). CDR1 is SQVTM and CDR2 is ANQGSEA in the germline V gene. V shed 1 base and J shed 3 bases, with 22 bases lying between them. There are 18 residues in the CDR3. The CDR3 nucleotides are TGCAGCGTTGAAGGCGTCCCAGGGACGGATGGGGACTACAATGAGCAGTTCTTC. It translates to CSVEGVPGTDGDYNEQFF.

The rearrangement joins TRBV28 to TRBJ1-2; TRBD1 matches at 8 bases. Unmatched junction bases numbered 14, after V lost 6 bases and J lost 5 bases. The CDR3 has 16 amino acids. Germline loops: CDR1 MDHEN, CDR2 SYDVKM. This CDR3 reads CASRTDAGGKWYGYTF. The CDR3 DNA is TGTGCCAGCAGGACCGACGCAGGGGGCAAATGGTATGGCTACACCTTC.

V and J are TRBV11-3 and TRBJ2-2; unclear D gene. This CDR3 region has 15 residues. V dropped 0 bases and J dropped 4 bases, with 9 bases sitting between them. Germline values: CDR1 SGHNT, CDR2 YENEEA. The CDR3 loop is CASSLDFDLTGELFF. CDR3 nucleotides: TGTGCCAGCAGCTTAGATTTTGACCTCACCGGGGAGCTGTTTTTT.

The chain couples TRBV11-2 to TRBJ1-2; D is undetermined. V dropped 0 bases and J dropped 10 bases, with 18 bases sitting between them. This CDR3 comprises 15 residues. Germline V CDR1 and CDR2: SGHAT, FQNNGV. The CDR3 region is CASSLEGSGQASYTF. The CDR3 DNA is TGTGCCAGCAGCTTAGAAGGGTCAGGTCAGGCGTCCTACACCTTC.

The chain recombines TRBV18 with TRBJ1-2; D is perhaps TRBD1 (5 bases). CDR1 KGHSH and CDR2 LQKENI come from the germline V gene. The CDR3 is made up of 12 amino acids. V lost 5 bases to trimming and J lost 7 bases, with 11 bases between them. DNA of the CDR3: TGTGCCAGCTCAAGCGGGGGTGGTGGCTACACCTTC. It is translated as CASSSGGGGYTF.

The chain has TRBV7-6 and TRBJ1-5; D gene ambiguous. Germline CDR1 is SGHVS and CDR2 is FNYEAQ. V was pared by 2 bases and J by 4 bases, with 6 bases between. The CDR3 is made up of 13 amino acids. CDR3 residues: CASSLSENQPQHF. CDR3 bases: TGTGCCAGCAGCTTATCAGAAAATCAGCCCCAGCATTTT.

The J gene is TRBJ2-2, the V gene TRBV5-1, with D hard to call. Germline CDR1 SGHRS, CDR2 YFSETQ. With 0 bases removed from V and 0 bases from J, the gap between germline ends came to 6 bases. CDR3 length: 15 amino acids. The CDR3 DNA reads as TGCGCCAGCAGCTTGGCAGACGCGAACACCGGGGAGCTGTTTTTT. Its protein is CASSLADANTGELFF.

The chain links TRBV30 to TRBJ1-1, with 10 bases lining up with TRBD1. The V gene's germline CDR1 is GTSNPN and CDR2 SVGIG (reference sequence). V was pared by 3 bases and J by 6 bases, with 7 bases of the junction left unmatched. The CDR3 spans 14 residues. CDR3 nucleotides: TGTGCCTGGAGCGACAGGGGGCCTCTGTCTGAAGCTTTCTTT. This codes for CAWSDRGPLSEAFF.

The V gene is TRBV6-1, the J gene TRBJ2-5; TRBD2 might be the D (5 bases). The CDR3 loop spans 14 amino acids. V shed 2 bases and J shed 1 base, with 8 bases lying between them. Germline-derived CDR1 and CDR2 are MNHNS and SASEGT. The CDR3 loop reads CASSEREFQETQYF. CDR3 coding DNA: TGTGCCAGCAGTGAACGGGAATTCCAAGAGACCCAGTACTTC.

CDR3 region: CASSSRAALLADTQYF. The CDR3 bases are TGTGCCAGCAGTTCCCGGGCGGCGTTGCTCGCAGATACGCAGTATTTT. This chain connects TRBV27 to TRBJ2-3; D gene unclear. The germline V gene encodes CDR1 MNHEY and CDR2 SMNVEV (reference sequence). The CDR3 covers 16 residues. V lost 4 bases, J lost 4 bases, and 18 bases lay in between.